The present TCR beta chain was sequenced within a study of identical twins. TCRdb passed the 5' RACE reads through MiXCR, listing each CDR3 protein once. The sample carries about 340,000 distinct CDR3 sequences, roughly an eighth recorded once. The V end lost 0 bases, the J end lost 6 bases, and 13 bases lay between the germline ends. The CDR3 is 15 amino acids. Germline CDR1 is MNHEY and CDR2 is SMNVEV (reference sequence). The sample was also linked to a second study, of yellow fever vaccine responses in identical twins.

The receptor's source is a woman aged 18-29 years in good health. The sequencing sample was made of CD8+ T cells sorted from blood. This chain uses TRBV27 with TRBJ2-3; D call uncertain. CDR3 region: CASSLSGILGDTQYF. CDR3 DNA: TGTGCCAGCAGTTTATCAGGGATTTTGGGGGATACGCAGTATTTT.